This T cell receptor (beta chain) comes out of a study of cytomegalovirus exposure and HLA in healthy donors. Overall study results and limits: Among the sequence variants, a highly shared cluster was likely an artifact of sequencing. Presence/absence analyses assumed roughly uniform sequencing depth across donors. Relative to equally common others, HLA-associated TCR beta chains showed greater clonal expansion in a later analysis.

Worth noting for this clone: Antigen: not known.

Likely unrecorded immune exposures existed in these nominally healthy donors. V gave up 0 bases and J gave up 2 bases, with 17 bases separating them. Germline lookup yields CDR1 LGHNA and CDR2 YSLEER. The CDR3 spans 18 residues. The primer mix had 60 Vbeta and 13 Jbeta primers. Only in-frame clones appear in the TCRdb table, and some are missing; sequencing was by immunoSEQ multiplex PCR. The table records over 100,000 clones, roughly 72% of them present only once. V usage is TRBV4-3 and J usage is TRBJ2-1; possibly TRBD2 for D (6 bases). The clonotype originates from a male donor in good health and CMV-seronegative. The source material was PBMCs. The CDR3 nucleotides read TGCGCCAGCAGCCAAGAATTAAACGGGAGCCCCCCCTACAATGAGCAGTTCTTC. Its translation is CASSQELNGSPPYNEQFF.